What follows describes a single T cell receptor (beta chain). The CDR3 consists of 15 residues. Germline CDR1 and CDR2: SGHRS and YFSETQ. V gave up 4 bases and J gave up 1 base; unmatched junction bases: 5. These data originate in a study of cytomegalovirus exposure and HLA in healthy donors. PCR primers comprised 60 Vbeta and 13 Jbeta primers. The method was immunoSEQ multiplex PCR; TCRdb's version includes in-frame clones alone and lacks a portion of them. In the table there are over 130,000 clones, about 80% of which are singletons. The clonotype originates from a man aged 25-45 years in good health and CMV-seropositive. V gene TRBV5-1 combines with J gene TRBJ1-5; 7 nucleotides line up with TRBD1. What was sequenced was PBMCs. This chain's CDR3 is CASSPGTVSNQPQHF. The CDR3 DNA sequence: TGCGCCAGCAGCCCGGGGACAGTGAGCAATCAGCCCCAGCATTTT. Full variable domain (missing parts from reference TRBV5-1 and TRBJ1-5): KAGVTQTPRYLIKTRGQQVTLSCSPISGHRSVSWYQQTPGQGLQFLFEYFSETQRNKGNFPGRFSGRQFSNSRSEMNVSTLELGDSALYLCASSPGTVSNQPQHFGDGTRLSIL.